The rows below give T cell receptor beta chains drawn from one sample of a study of immune characterization of retroperitoneal liposarcoma. One entry per CDR3 protein, called by TCRdb with MiXCR from the PCR reads. Found here are 10,000 to 12,000 distinct CDR3 sequences, roughly a quarter of them singletons; the top ten hold approximately 8.5%. Sequenced input: tumor tissue. These TCRs come from a male donor with retroperitoneal liposarcoma. The CDR3 runs from the conserved cysteine through the conserved F or W. The D gene is left open where the match is weak. Rows give clone size only sometimes, using once, few, many, or a class for an expanded clone.

NA	once	TRBV27	TRBJ2-7	CASSFSPYNEQYF	TGTGCCAGCAGTTTTTCTCCCTACAATGAGCAGTACTTC
TRBD1	NA	TRBV10-2	TRBJ2-1	CASHPSDRVSQFF	TGCGCCAGCCACCCTTCCGACAGGGTCAGTCAGTTCTTC
NA	few	TRBV12-3/TRBV12-4	TRBJ2-1	CASRPRTDNEQFF	TGTGCCAGCAGGCCGAGGACAGACAATGAGCAGTTCTTC
NA	NA	TRBV12-3/TRBV12-4	TRBJ2-1	CASTRHSLPNEQFF	TGTGCCAGCACCCGACACAGTCTCCCCAACGAGCAGTTCTTC
NA	NA	TRBV7-6	TRBJ2-1	CASSLDERPTYEQFF	TGTGCCAGCAGCTTAGATGAGAGGCCCACCTACGAGCAGTTCTTC
TRBD1	NA	TRBV6-1	TRBJ2-2	CASSDQGQGALFF	TGTGCCAGCAGTGACCAGGGACAGGGGGCTTTGTTTTTT
NA	medium-sized	TRBV25-1	TRBJ2-7	CASSTQAGEQYF	TGTGCCAGCAGCACACAAGCCGGCGAGCAGTACTTC
TRBD2	NA	TRBV12-3/TRBV12-4	TRBJ2-7	CATQLAGFNNEQYF	TGTGCCACCCAATTAGCGGGCTTTAACAATGAGCAGTACTTC
NA	medium-sized	TRBV6-6	TRBJ2-7	CASSYRRGYEQYF	TGTGCCAGCAGTTACCGCAGGGGCTACGAGCAGTACTTC
TRBD1	few	TRBV18	TRBJ1-4	CASSLQGAANEKLFF	TGTGCCAGCTCACTCCAGGGGGCGGCTAATGAAAAACTGTTTTTT
NA	few	TRBV6-1	TRBJ1-1	CASSWDTGMNTEAFF	TGTGCCAGCAGTTGGGATACAGGGATGAACACTGAAGCTTTCTTT
NA	few	TRBV7-2	TRBJ1-1	CASSVRRNTEAFF	TGTGCCAGCAGCGTCCGGAGGAACACTGAAGCTTTCTTT
NA	many	TRBV7-3	TRBJ1-2	CASPSGWAGWYGYTF	TGTGCCAGCCCCTCGGGATGGGCAGGGTGGTATGGCTACACCTTC
NA	few	TRBV6-6	TRBJ1-2	CASSYSMAGKAYGYTF	TGTGCCAGCAGTTACTCAATGGCAGGGAAGGCCTATGGCTACACCTTC
NA	medium-sized	TRBV7-6	TRBJ2-1	CASSLGGSYEQFF	TGTGCCAGCAGCTTAGGAGGTTCCTACGAGCAGTTCTTC
NA	medium-sized	TRBV7-3	TRBJ2-1	CASSLTGDNEQFF	TGTGCCAGCAGCTTAACCGGGGACAATGAGCAGTTCTTC
NA	many	TRBV6-1	TRBJ2-2	CASSPITPGELFF	TGTGCCAGCAGCCCCATCACACCCGGGGAGCTGTTTTTT
TRBD2	medium-sized	TRBV7-6	TRBJ2-3	CASSRGLIGLAVNTSTDTQYF	TGTGCCAGCAGCCGAGGACTTATCGGACTAGCGGTAAATACTAGCACAGATACGCAGTATTTT
NA	NA	TRBV12-3/TRBV12-4	TRBJ2-1	CASSRARGGTQFF	TGTGCCAGCAGTCGTGCAAGGGGGGGGACCCAGTTCTTC
NA	NA	TRBV6-1	TRBJ1-5	CASSEWGRVGQPQHF	TGTGCCAGCAGTGAATGGGGCAGGGTAGGTCAGCCCCAGCATTTT
TRBD1	medium-sized	TRBV7-6	TRBJ2-7	CASSTGGLSYEQYF	TGTGCCAGCAGTACAGGGGGTTTGAGCTACGAGCAGTACTTC
NA	few	TRBV6-1	TRBJ2-5	CASSALLPGETQYF	TGTGCCAGCAGTGCTTTACTCCCAGGGGAGACCCAGTACTTC
NA	few	TRBV6-8	TRBJ1-5	CAGRDTELGNQPQHF	TGTGCCGGTAGGGACACGGAACTCGGCAATCAGCCCCAGCATTTT
NA	NA	TRBV11-2	TRBJ2-5	CASSIGVSERGNEQYF	TGTGCCAGCAGCATCGGTGTTAGCGAGCGCGGCAATGAGCAGTACTTC
NA	NA	TRBV12-3/TRBV12-4	TRBJ2-1	CASSFWGEPYYNEQFF	TGTGCCAGCAGTTTTTGGGGGGAGCCGTACTACAATGAGCAGTTCTTC
TRBD1	NA	TRBV10-2	TRBJ2-3	CASTTGLGTSYEQFF	TGCGCCAGCACGACAGGGCTCGGAACATCCTACGAGCAGTTCTTT
TRBD1	NA	TRBV7-2	TRBJ2-1	CASSFPLGPGGNEQFF	TGTGCCAGCAGTTTCCCCTTGGGGCCAGGGGGCAATGAGCAGTTCTTC
NA	medium-sized	TRBV6-1	TRBJ2-7	CASSERQVSSYNEQYF	TGTGCCAGCAGTGAACGGCAGGTTAGCTCCTACAATGAGCAGTACTTC
TRBD1	many	TRBV10-3	TRBJ1-2	CAIMKDSGGNYGYTF	TGTGCCATCATGAAGGACTCAGGGGGAAACTATGGCTACACCTTC
NA	many	TRBV11-3	TRBJ2-1	CASSLGGIIGETQFF	TGTGCCAGCAGCTTAGGCGGGATAATCGGAGAGACCCAGTTCTTC
NA	NA	TRBV7-9	TRBJ1-1	CASSLAAFWIEAFF	TGTGCCAGCAGCTTAGCAGCGTTCTGGATTGAAGCTTTCTTT
TRBD1	NA	TRBV24-1	TRBJ1-2	CATSDLNRGPNYGYTF	TGTGCCACCAGTGACCTAAACAGGGGGCCTAACTATGGCTACACCTTC
NA	NA	TRBV5-5	TRBJ2-3	CASSPPRALGFPTDTQYF	TGTGCCAGCAGTCCCCCCCGAGCTTTAGGGTTCCCCACAGATACGCAGTATTTT
NA	medium-sized	TRBV7-2	TRBJ1-1	CASSWGLGNTEAFF	TGTGCCAGCAGCTGGGGACTAGGGAACACTGAAGCTTTCTTT
TRBD2	NA	TRBV7-9	TRBJ2-5	CASYKGGGFQETQYF	TGTGCCAGCTACAAGGGCGGGGGGTTCCAAGAGACCCAGTACTTC
NA	NA	TRBV6-1	TRBJ1-1	CVSLQGTTNTEAFF	TGTGTCAGCCTACAGGGAACAACGAACACTGAAGCTTTCTTT
NA	many	TRBV25-1	TRBJ2-5	CASSEGRLEQYF	TGTGCCAGCAGTGAAGGTCGGCTTGAGCAGTACTTC
TRBD2	medium-sized	TRBV6-1	TRBJ2-7	CASGLALEQYF	TGTGCCAGCGGACTAGCCCTCGAGCAGTACTTC
NA	many	TRBV6-5	TRBJ2-7	CASSYSRGTEQYF	TGTGCCAGCAGTTACTCGCGAGGGACCGAGCAGTACTTC
TRBD2	many	TRBV7-2	TRBJ2-1	CASSFYLAGDVDSYEQFF	TGTGCCAGCAGCTTTTATCTAGCGGGAGATGTAGACTCCTACGAGCAGTTCTTC
TRBD1	few	TRBV6-1	TRBJ2-1	CASSDPPDRGNEQFF	TGTGCCAGCAGTGATCCCCCGGACAGGGGGAATGAGCAGTTCTTC
NA	few	TRBV12-3/TRBV12-4	TRBJ1-5	CASNDGQSNQPQHF	TGTGCCAGCAACGATGGACAAAGCAATCAGCCCCAGCATTTT
TRBD2	NA	TRBV11-2	TRBJ2-5	CASSPRGEGFAETQYF	TGTGCCAGCAGCCCGCGGGGGGAGGGCTTCGCGGAGACCCAGTACTTC